Below are 7 T cell receptor beta chains sequenced from a single sample in a study of post-analysis software for immune sequencing data. General observations from the study: Compared with controls, patients had more of five TRBV segments, including TRBV5-6, TRBV5-1 and TRBV20-1.

No cognate antigen is known for these TCRs. The TCR beta cDNA libraries carried unique molecular identifiers. Each CDR3 protein is one row after TCRdb ran MiXCR on the PCR reads. The sample yields hundreds of thousands of distinct CDR3 sequences, approximately 60% seen once. The sequenced sample was blood. Source of these receptors: a girl aged 2 to 10 with multiple sclerosis.

This clonotype has only a few counts. The V gene is TRBV6-2 or TRBV6-3, the J gene TRBJ2-7; no firm D call. CDR3 length: 14 amino acids. In germline, CDR1 is MNHEY, CDR2 SVGEGT. Trimming removed 0 bases from V and 1 base from J, with 7 bases in between. The CDR3 DNA is TGTGCCAGCAGTTACTCGGCACCTTCCTACGAGCAGTACTTC. Amino acid sequence: CASSYSAPSYEQYF.

This clonotype was found once. V gene TRBV5-1 combines with J gene TRBJ2-5; D is undetermined. This CDR3 spans 15 amino acids. Germline CDR1 reads SGHRS; CDR2 reads YFSETQ. V lost 4 bases to trimming and J lost 3 bases, with 16 bases between them. The CDR3 protein is CASSPVGLGEETQYF. For the CDR3, the DNA is TGCGCCAGCAGCCCGGTCGGTCTCGGCGAAGAGACCCAGTACTTC. The variable domain in full, with the rest retrieved from reference TRBV5-1 and TRBJ2-5, is KAGVTQTPRYLIKTRGQQVTLSCSPISGHRSVSWYQQTPGQGLQFLFEYFSETQRNKGNFPGRFSGRQFSNSRSEMNVSTLELGDSALYLCASSPVGLGEETQYFGPGTRLLVL.

V gene TRBV6-5 combines with J gene TRBJ2-1; 7 bases are shared with TRBD1. The CDR3 totals 15 residues. From germline, CDR1 is MNHEY and CDR2 SVGAGI. With V trimmed by 6 bases and J by 0 bases, 5 bases remained unmatched. CDR3 region: CASSEGQYSYNEQFF. The CDR3 DNA reads TGTGCCAGCAGCGAGGGACAGTACTCCTACAATGAGCAGTTCTTC.

The J gene is TRBJ2-1, the V gene TRBV5-5; the D gene is possibly TRBD2 (6 bases). The V gene lost 2 bases and the J gene lost 8 bases, with 23 bases spanning the gap. CDR3 length: 17 residues. Germline V gene lookup returns CDR1 SGHKS and CDR2 YYEKEE (reference sequence). For the CDR3, the DNA is TGTGCCAGCAGCTTCCGCGCCGGGACTTCCCCGCCCGATGAGCAGTTCTTC. Residues: CASSFRAGTSPPDEQFF.

The chain combines TRBV25-1 with TRBJ2-7; no definite D call. Germline-derived CDR1 and CDR2 are MGHDK and SYGVNS. The germline V and J ends were trimmed by 6 bases and 10 bases, with 13 bases remaining between them. This CDR3 contains 11 residues. The CDR3 reads CASRSIGTQYF. The DNA for the CDR3 is TGTGCCAGCAGGTCGATAGGCACCCAGTACTTC.

This clonotype was seen once. The chain is built from TRBV14 and TRBJ1-4; possibly TRBD1 for D (5 bases). Germline V CDR1 and CDR2: SGHDN, FVKESK. V lost 10 bases to trimming and J lost 8 bases, with 11 bases between them. The CDR3 is made up of 11 amino acids. Here the CDR3 DNA reads TGTGCCACCAGGCAGGGCGAAAAACTGTTTTTT. It is translated as CATRQGEKLFF.

The chain recombines TRBV9 with TRBJ2-7; the D call may be TRBD1 or TRBD2 (5 bases each). Trimming stripped 0 bases from V and 0 bases from J, with 10 bases between. The CDR3 loop spans 15 amino acids. Germline V gene data show CDR1 as SGDLS and CDR2 as YYNGEE. CDR3 in DNA: TGTGCCAGCAGCGTAGCCGGGGCCGGCTCCTACGAGCAGTACTTC. Translation: CASSVAGAGSYEQYF.